A selection of T cell receptor beta chains follows, all from one sample in a study of blood T cells in healthy people across ages. One entry per CDR3 protein, called by TCRdb with MiXCR from the 5' RACE reads. The sample contains around 900,000 distinct CDR3 sequences, under 35% of which appear only once. The sample was blood. Receptors originate from a woman older than 75 in good health. Both conserved end residues are part of each CDR3. The order of the fields is V gene, D gene, J gene, clone size, CDR3 DNA, CDR3 protein. D genes are given only for firm matches. Only part of the rows carry a size: once, few, many, or a class if the clone is expanded.

>TRBV7-2|NA|TRBJ2-5|NA
TGTGCCAGCAGCTTAGAGACCGTACAAGAGACCCAGTACTTC
CASSLETVQETQYF
>TRBV12-3/TRBV12-4|TRBD2|TRBJ2-1|many
TGTGCCAGCAGTCACTGGACTAGCGGGGGCGGTGAGCAGTTCTTC
CASSHWTSGGGEQFF
>TRBV6-4|NA|TRBJ1-2|many
TGTGCCAGCAGTGACTCTGAATCCCGGGGCTACACCTTC
CASSDSESRGYTF
>TRBV20-1|NA|TRBJ1-4|many
TGCAGTGCTTTACTCCGGGGGGGCACTAATGAAAAACTGTTTTTT
CSALLRGGTNEKLFF
>TRBV7-2|TRBD1|TRBJ2-7|many
TGTGCCAGCAGCCCCGGGACAGGGAGTTTCTACGAGCAGTACTTC
CASSPGTGSFYEQYF
>TRBV20-1|NA|TRBJ2-3|NA
TGCAGTGGGGCCTACACCACAGATACGCAGTATTTT
CSGAYTTDTQYF
>TRBV20-1|NA|TRBJ2-1|many
TGCAGTGCTAGAGACCCCACCGACAGGCTCGCCTACAATGAGCAGTTCTTC
CSARDPTDRLAYNEQFF
>TRBV7-2|NA|TRBJ2-5|many
TGTGCCAGCAGCTGGGTCGTGGAGACCCAGTACTTC
CASSWVVETQYF
>TRBV7-2|NA|TRBJ2-7|many
TGTGCCAGCAGCTTAGACGGGACACAGAGCTCCTACGAGCAGTACTTC
CASSLDGTQSSYEQYF
>TRBV5-6|NA|TRBJ2-2|few
TGTGCCAGCAGCTTGCAAGGGGCTGGCACCGGGGAGCTGTTTTTT
CASSLQGAGTGELFF
>TRBV7-9|NA|TRBJ2-7|many
TGTGCCAGCAGCTTCTACCGGGACAAAGGCTCCTACGAGCAGTACTTC
CASSFYRDKGSYEQYF
>TRBV11-1|TRBD2|TRBJ2-2|NA
TGTGCCAGCAGCGAGGGACTAGCGGGGGCCGGGGAGCTGTTTTTT
CASSEGLAGAGELFF
>TRBV12-3/TRBV12-4|TRBD1|TRBJ2-7|NA
TGTGCCAGCAGCCCCAACCCGGGACAGATCTCCTACGAGCAGTACTTC
CASSPNPGQISYEQYF
>TRBV5-1|NA|TRBJ2-3|many
TGCGCCAGCAGCCGAAGCATTAGCACAGATACGCAGTATTTT
CASSRSISTDTQYF
>TRBV10-3|TRBD2|TRBJ2-7|NA
TGTGCCATCAGTGAACCGGGACTAGCGGGGAGTTGCGAGCAGTACTTC
CAISEPGLAGSCEQYF
>TRBV20-1|NA|TRBJ2-7|NA
TGCAGTGCCCGACAGGGAGGGAGCTACGAGCAGTACTTC
CSARQGGSYEQYF
>TRBV28|NA|TRBJ1-5|NA
TGTGCCAGCAGTTTAAGAAATGACAGGTCAGGTCAGCCCCAGCATTTT
CASSLRNDRSGQPQHF
>TRBV4-2|NA|TRBJ2-7|NA
TGTGCCAGCAGCCAAGGATTGGGGACGGGGATTTCAGTGTTTAACTACGAGCAGTACTTC
CASSQGLGTGISVFNYEQYF
>TRBV12-3/TRBV12-4|NA|TRBJ1-2|many
TGTGCCAGCAGTACCAACGGACGGTTTTATGGCTACACCTTC
CASSTNGRFYGYTF
>TRBV20-1|TRBD2|TRBJ2-5|few
TGCAGTGCTAGTAGCCGGACTAGCGGGGGCGGGGGGACCCAGTACTTC
CSASSRTSGGGGTQYF
>TRBV29-1|NA|TRBJ2-5|once
TGCAGCGTTGGGGAACCCCGAGAGACCCAGTACTTC
CSVGEPRETQYF
>TRBV6-1|NA|TRBJ1-1|NA
TGTGCCAGCAGTGATTGGGGGAAGAAGAACACTGAAGCTTTCTTT
CASSDWGKKNTEAFF
>TRBV6-5|NA|TRBJ1-1|NA
TGTGCCAGTAGTTACTTCGGGAGGGGAACTGAAGCTTTCTTT
CASSYFGRGTEAFF
>TRBV5-1|TRBD1|TRBJ1-2|once
TGCGCCAGCAGCTTGGGCACAGGGGCCTATAGCTACACCTTC
CASSLGTGAYSYTF
>TRBV4-3|TRBD1|TRBJ1-6|many
TGCGCCAGCAGCCAAGACGAGACAGGGGTCGGTAATTCACCCCTCCACTTT
CASSQDETGVGNSPLHF
>TRBV12-3/TRBV12-4|NA|TRBJ1-4|many
TGTGCCAGCAGAGGGGCCGTTGAAAAACTGTTTTTT
CASRGAVEKLFF
>TRBV12-3/TRBV12-4|TRBD1|TRBJ2-1|many
TGTGCCAGCAGCCCGGGACAGGGGGGGGATGAGCAGTTCTTC
CASSPGQGGDEQFF
>TRBV6-6|TRBD1|TRBJ2-7|many
TGTGCCAGCAGTTCGACAGGGGGGTCCTACGAGCAGTACTTC
CASSSTGGSYEQYF
>TRBV7-2|TRBD1|TRBJ2-1|many
TGTGCCAGCAGCCCCCAGAGGGACAGGGGTTATAGTGAGCAGTTCTTC
CASSPQRDRGYSEQFF
>TRBV5-1|NA|TRBJ2-1|many
TGCGCCAGCAGCTTGGAGGTGGGCTTGGGTGAGCAGTTCTTC
CASSLEVGLGEQFF
>TRBV6-6|NA|TRBJ2-5|many
TGTGCCAGCCGGGACTCGCAAGAGACCCAGTACTTC
CASRDSQETQYF
>TRBV20-1|NA|TRBJ1-1|NA
TGCAGTGCTAGGTCGCAGGCGAACACTGAAGCTTTCTTT
CSARSQANTEAFF
>TRBV14|NA|TRBJ1-5|few
TGTGCCAGCAGCCCCTTTGCAGGTCAGGGCAATCAGCCCCAGCATTTT
CASSPFAGQGNQPQHF
>TRBV4-3|NA|TRBJ2-2|few
TGCGCCAGCAGCCAATCAGGGCCCCCCGGGGAGCTGTTTTTT
CASSQSGPPGELFF
>TRBV6-2/TRBV6-3|NA|TRBJ2-5|many
TGTGCCAGCAGTTACCCTCTGGCGGTCCAAGAGACCCAGTACTTC
CASSYPLAVQETQYF
>TRBV4-3|TRBD1|TRBJ1-4|few
TGCGCCAGCAGCCAAGCGATCTCCAGGGGGAATGAAAAACTGTTTTTT
CASSQAISRGNEKLFF
>TRBV5-8|NA|TRBJ2-4|few
TGTGCCAGCAGCTTGTCGTGGGGGGCCCGGGGAAACATTCAGTACTTC
CASSLSWGARGNIQYF
>TRBV5-1|TRBD2|TRBJ2-2|few
TGCGCCAGCAGCTTGAGCGGGCGGGGGATCACCGGGGAGCTGTTTTTT
CASSLSGRGITGELFF
>TRBV29-1|NA|TRBJ1-2|many
TGCAGCGTTGGAGGAGCGGGGGTTGGCTATGGCTACACCTTC
CSVGGAGVGYGYTF
>TRBV6-2/TRBV6-3|NA|TRBJ1-5|few
TGTGCCAGCGGTAGAGCAGGGAAACAGCCCCAGCATTTT
CASGRAGKQPQHF
>TRBV7-2|NA|TRBJ1-2|many
TGTGCCAGCAGCTTAGCCCAGGCGTCTACAGGGAATGGCTACACCTTC
CASSLAQASTGNGYTF
>TRBV12-3/TRBV12-4|NA|TRBJ2-7|NA
TGTGCCAGCAGAGGCGGGACCTACGAGCAGTACTTC
CASRGGTYEQYF
>TRBV4-2|NA|TRBJ1-2|few
TGTGCCAGCAGCCAAGATTATGGGGCTTTCGTTTATGACTACACCTTC
CASSQDYGAFVYDYTF
>TRBV14|NA|TRBJ2-3|NA
TGTGCCAGCAGCTCGCGCCGGACTGCTTTGATCGCAGATACGCAGTATTTT
CASSSRRTALIADTQYF
>TRBV27|NA|TRBJ2-3|many
TGTGCCAGCAGGGACACCCGCACAGATACGCAGTATTTT
CASRDTRTDTQYF
>TRBV6-6|TRBD1|TRBJ1-4|few
TGTGCCAGCAGTCCGGACAGGGGGAACCATGAAAAACTGTTTTTT
CASSPDRGNHEKLFF
>TRBV20-1|NA|TRBJ2-7|few
TGCAGTGCTAGAGAGGCCGGGGGTGGTGGCAATGAGCAGTACTTC
CSAREAGGGGNEQYF
>TRBV12-3/TRBV12-4|TRBD2|TRBJ2-3|NA
TGTGCCAGCAGCCCTGGAGCTAGCGGGGGAACAGATGTGCAGTATTTT
CASSPGASGGTDVQYF
>TRBV18|NA|TRBJ1-1|once
TGTGCCGGCTCAGCGGGACACCCGAACACTGAAGCTTTCTTT
CAGSAGHPNTEAFF
>TRBV3-1|NA|TRBJ2-5|many
TGTGCCAGCAGCCAGGCGGGGTCGTCTGAAGAGACCCAGTACTTC
CASSQAGSSEETQYF
>TRBV7-9|TRBD1|TRBJ2-5|NA
TGTGCCAGCAGCTTGGGGGACAGGGAGCGGGAGACCCAGTACTTC
CASSLGDRERETQYF
>TRBV6-2/TRBV6-3|TRBD2|TRBJ2-7|NA
TGTGCCAGCAGTCAGGGACTACTTTCCTACGAGCAGTACTTC
CASSQGLLSYEQYF
>TRBV6-1|NA|TRBJ2-3|NA
TGTGCCAGCAGTGATCGTCCAGGAGGCACAGATACGCAGTATTTT
CASSDRPGGTDTQYF
>TRBV14|NA|TRBJ2-1|many
TGTGCCAGCAGCCAAGTTTTTGGCCGAGCACATGAGCAGTTCTTC
CASSQVFGRAHEQFF
>TRBV6-2/TRBV6-3|TRBD1|TRBJ2-1|many
TGTGCCAGCAGCTCAGGGGGCGCCAGGTACAATGAGCAGTTCTTC
CASSSGGARYNEQFF